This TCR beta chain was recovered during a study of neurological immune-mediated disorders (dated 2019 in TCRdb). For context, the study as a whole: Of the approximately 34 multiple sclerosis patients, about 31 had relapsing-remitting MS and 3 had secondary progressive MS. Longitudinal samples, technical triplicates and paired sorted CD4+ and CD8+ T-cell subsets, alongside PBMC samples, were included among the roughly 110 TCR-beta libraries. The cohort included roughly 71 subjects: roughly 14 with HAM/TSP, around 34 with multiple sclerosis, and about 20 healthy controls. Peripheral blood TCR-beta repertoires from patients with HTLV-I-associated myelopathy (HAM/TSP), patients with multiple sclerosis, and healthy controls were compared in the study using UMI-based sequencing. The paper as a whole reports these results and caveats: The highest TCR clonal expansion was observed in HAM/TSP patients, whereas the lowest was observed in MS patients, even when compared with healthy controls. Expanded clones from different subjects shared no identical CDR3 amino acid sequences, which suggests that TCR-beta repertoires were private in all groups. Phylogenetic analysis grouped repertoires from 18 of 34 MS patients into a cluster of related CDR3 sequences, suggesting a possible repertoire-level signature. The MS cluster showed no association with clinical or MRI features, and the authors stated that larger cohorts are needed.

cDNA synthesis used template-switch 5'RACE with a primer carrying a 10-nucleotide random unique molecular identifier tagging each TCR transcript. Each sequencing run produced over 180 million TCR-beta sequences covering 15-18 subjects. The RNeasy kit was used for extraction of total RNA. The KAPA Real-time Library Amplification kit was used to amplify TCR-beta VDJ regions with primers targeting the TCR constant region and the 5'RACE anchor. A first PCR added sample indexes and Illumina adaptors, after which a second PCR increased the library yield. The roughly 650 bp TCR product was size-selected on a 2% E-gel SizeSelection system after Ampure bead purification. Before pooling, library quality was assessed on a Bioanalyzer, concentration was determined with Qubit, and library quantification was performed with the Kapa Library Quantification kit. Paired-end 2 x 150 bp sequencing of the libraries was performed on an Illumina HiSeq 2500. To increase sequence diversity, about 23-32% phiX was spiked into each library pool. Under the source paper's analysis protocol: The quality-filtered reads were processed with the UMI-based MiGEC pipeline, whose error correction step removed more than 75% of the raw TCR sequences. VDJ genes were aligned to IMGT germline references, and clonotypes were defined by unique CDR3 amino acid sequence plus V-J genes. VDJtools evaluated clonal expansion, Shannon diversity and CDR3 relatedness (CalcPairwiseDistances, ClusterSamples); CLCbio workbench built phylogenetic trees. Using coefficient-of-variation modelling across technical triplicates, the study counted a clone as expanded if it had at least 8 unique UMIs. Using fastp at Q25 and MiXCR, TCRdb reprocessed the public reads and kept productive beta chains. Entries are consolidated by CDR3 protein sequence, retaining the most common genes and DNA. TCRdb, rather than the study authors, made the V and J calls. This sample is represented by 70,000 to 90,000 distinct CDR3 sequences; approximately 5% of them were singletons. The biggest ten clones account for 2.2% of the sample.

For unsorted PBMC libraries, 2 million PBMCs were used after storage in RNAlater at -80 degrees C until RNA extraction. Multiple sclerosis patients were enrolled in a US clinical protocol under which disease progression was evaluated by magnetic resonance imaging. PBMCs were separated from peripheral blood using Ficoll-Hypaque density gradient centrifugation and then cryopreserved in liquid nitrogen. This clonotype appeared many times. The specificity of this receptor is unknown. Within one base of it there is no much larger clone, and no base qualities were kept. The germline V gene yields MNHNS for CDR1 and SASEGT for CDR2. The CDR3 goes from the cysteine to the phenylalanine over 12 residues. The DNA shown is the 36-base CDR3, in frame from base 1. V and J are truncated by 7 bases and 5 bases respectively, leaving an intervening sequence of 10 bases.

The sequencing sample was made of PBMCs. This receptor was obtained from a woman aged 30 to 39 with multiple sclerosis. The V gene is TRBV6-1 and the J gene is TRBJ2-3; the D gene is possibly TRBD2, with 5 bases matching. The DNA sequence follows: TGTGCCAGCACCGGACTTGTAGATACGCAGTATTTT. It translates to CASTGLVDTQYF.